One sample yielded the 32 T cell receptor beta chains listed below, sequenced in a study of cytomegalovirus exposure and HLA in healthy donors. The PCR used 60 Vbeta and 13 Jbeta primers. Repertoires were generated with immunoSEQ multiplex PCR, while TCRdb's copy carries only in-frame clones and drops some. The sample consists of approximately 6,800 clones, roughly 51% of them appearing once. The source material was PBMCs. These receptor sequences come from a man aged 30-40 years in good health and CMV-seropositive.

The chain has TRBV4-3 and TRBJ1-6; D gene unclear. Per the germline V gene, CDR1 is LGHNA and CDR2 is YSLEER. CDR3 length: 16 residues. Between the trimmed V and J ends, which lost 3 bases and 2 bases, there was a span of 11 bases. This CDR3 reads CASSQSRNTYNSPLHF. CDR3 coding DNA: TGCGCCAGCAGCCAGTCGAGGAACACCTATAATTCACCCCTCCACTTT.

This clone was seen a few times. The gene calls are TRBV29-1 and TRBJ1-1, with a tentative D call TRBD1 (6 bases). CDR1 SQVTM and CDR2 ANQGSEA come from the germline V gene. V gave up 7 bases and J gave up 0 bases, with 15 bases separating them. The CDR3 is 14 residues long. The CDR3 nucleotides are TGCAGCGGCGAGGGGGGGGCGGTGAACACTGAAGCTTTCTTT. This encodes CSGEGGAVNTEAFF.

This rearrangement joins TRBV29-1 to TRBJ1-2, with TRBD1 matching over 7 bases. Per the germline V gene, CDR1 is SQVTM and CDR2 is ANQGSEA. The CDR3 runs to 13 residues. V lost 3 bases, J lost 4 bases, and 5 bases stayed unmatched. CDR3 nucleotide sequence: TGCAGCGTTGATAGGTCAGGGGGCTATGGCTACACCTTC. It translates to CSVDRSGGYGYTF.

The rearrangement links TRBV25-1 to TRBJ2-3; D may be TRBD1 (6 bases). Germline CDR1 is MGHDK and CDR2 is SYGVNS. V lost 6 bases and J 3 bases, leaving 10 bases between the germline ends. The CDR3 extends over 13 amino acids. For the CDR3, the DNA is TGTGCCAGCAGGACCACAGGGACAGATACGCAGTATTTT. As protein: CASRTTGTDTQYF.

The chain employs TRBV7-9 and TRBJ1-1; D uncertain. Trimming took off 1 base at V and 11 bases at J, with 11 bases between the two ends. CDR1 and CDR2 from the germline V gene are SEHNR and FQNEAQ (reference sequence). The CDR3 has 12 residues. CDR3: CASSLESGNAFF. The CDR3 nucleotides read TGTGCCAGCAGCTTAGAATCGGGGAATGCTTTCTTT.

The rearrangement uses TRBV29-1 and TRBJ1-1, with a weak D call TRBD1 (5 bases). V gave up 4 bases and J gave up 2 bases, with 8 bases separating them. In germline, CDR1 is SQVTM, CDR2 ANQGSEA. The CDR3 contains 12 residues. CDR3: CSVGRGNTEAFF. DNA for the CDR3: TGCAGCGTTGGAAGGGGTAACACTGAAGCTTTCTTT.

The chain carries TRBV30 and TRBJ1-6; no firm D call. Germline values: CDR1 GTSNPN, CDR2 SVGIG (reference sequence). This CDR3 is built from 18 residues. V lost 2 bases to trimming and J lost 6 bases, with 23 bases between them. CDR3 coding DNA: TGTGCCTGGAGTTCGGCGGAGGTAGGAGTTGGTCTTAATTCACCCCTCCACTTT. Its protein is CAWSSAEVGVGLNSPLHF.

This sequence joins TRBV25-1 and TRBJ2-2; no firm D call. The CDR3 runs to 13 residues. Per the germline V gene, CDR1 is MGHDK and CDR2 is SYGVNS. V was pared by 7 bases and J by 4 bases, with 10 bases between. The CDR3 sequence: CASNSRSTGELFF. CDR3 DNA sequence: TGTGCCAGCAACTCTCGGTCCACCGGGGAGCTGTTTTTT.

The J gene is TRBJ1-2, the V gene TRBV6-5, with 9 bases that match TRBD1. The CDR3 has 12 amino acids. Germline trimming cut 7 bases from V and 9 bases from J; bases unmatched to any gene: 6. Germline CDR1 and CDR2: MNHEY and SVGAGI. The CDR3 nucleotides are TGTGCCAGCACACCGGGACAGGGAAGCTACACCTTC. The encoded protein is CASTPGQGSYTF.

Only a few counts were recorded for this clone. V and J are TRBV29-1 and TRBJ1-1, with 7 bases lining up with TRBD1. The CDR3 extends over 12 amino acids. Germline CDR1 reads SQVTM; CDR2 reads ANQGSEA. The J segment lost 8 bases and the V segment lost 8 bases, leaving 11 bases of the junction unmatched. CDR3 sequence reads: CSPSGGGSEAFF. CDR3 coding DNA: TGCAGCCCTTCGGGAGGGGGCTCGGAAGCTTTCTTT.

This clone has only one observation. The V gene is TRBV4-2, the J gene TRBJ1-6; maybe TRBD1 (5 bases). CDR3 length: 15 residues. Per germline, CDR1 LGHNA and CDR2 YNFKEQ. Trimming shortened V by 1 base and J by 10 bases, and 14 bases separated the two germline ends. CDR3 residues: CASSQARGGGSPLHF. In nucleotides, the CDR3 is TGTGCCAGCAGCCAAGCAAGGGGTGGAGGGTCACCCCTCCACTTT.

This clone came up a few times. This CDR3 reads CATTGGYGYTF. CDR3 coding DNA: TGTGCCACCACAGGTGGCTATGGCTACACCTTC. The chain links TRBV27 to TRBJ1-2, with D perhaps matching TRBD1 (5 bases). The length of the CDR3 is 11 residues. Looked up from germline, CDR1 is MNHEY and CDR2 is SMNVEV (reference sequence). V lost 10 bases, J lost 4 bases, and 10 bases lay in between.

The sample holds a few counts of this clone. The J gene is TRBJ2-5, the V gene TRBV25-1; 7 bases align to TRBD2. The CDR3 has 14 residues. The V gene end was trimmed by 2 bases and the J gene end by 4 bases; junction bases not matched to a gene: 4. CDR1 and CDR2 (germline): MGHDK, SYGVNS. The CDR3 nucleotides read TGTGCCAGCAGTGAAAGATCTAGCGGAGAGACCCAGTACTTC. Encoded protein: CASSERSSGETQYF.

V is TRBV10-3 and J is TRBJ1-4; D ambiguous. CDR3 length equals 13 residues. Germline V gene data show CDR1 as ENHRY and CDR2 as SYGVKD. Trimming removed 2 bases from V and 6 bases from J, with 7 bases in between. As DNA, the CDR3 is TGTGCCATCAGTGAGCTCGGTGATGAAAAACTGTTTTTT. Amino acids: CAISELGDEKLFF.

The chain joins TRBV6-1 to TRBJ2-1; D is ambiguous. Germline V lookup: CDR1 MNHNS, CDR2 SASEGT. Between the trimmed V and J ends, which lost 3 bases and 3 bases, there was a span of 6 bases. The CDR3 consists of 13 residues. CDR3 sequence (DNA): TGTGCCAGCAGTGATCCGGGCTACAATGAGCAGTTCTTC. It encodes CASSDPGYNEQFF.

This rearrangement joins TRBV6-5 to TRBJ1-2, with D unclear. In germline, CDR1 is MNHEY, CDR2 SVGAGI. Trimming left V 4 bases short and J 4 bases short, with 13 bases between. The CDR3 loop spans 14 amino acids. CDR3 loop: CASSSTQAPYGYTF. Written as DNA, the CDR3 is TGTGCCAGCAGTTCCACTCAGGCCCCCTATGGCTACACCTTC.

The J gene is TRBJ2-7, the V gene TRBV11-3, with 9 bases identical to TRBD1. With V trimmed by 5 bases and J by 2 bases, 4 bases remained unmatched. The CDR3 runs to 14 residues. Germline loops: CDR1 SGHNT, CDR2 YENEEA. The CDR3 DNA follows: TGTGCCAGCAGCAAACAGGGGGCAACCTACGAGCAGTACTTC. It specifies CASSKQGATYEQYF.

J is TRBJ1-1 and V is TRBV5-4; TRBD1 agrees at 9 bases. J gave up 10 bases and V 3 bases, and 4 bases lay outside the gene matches. Germline CDR1 and CDR2: SGHNT and YYREEE (reference sequence). The CDR3 runs to 12 residues. The CDR3 protein is CASSSGTGRAFF. The CDR3 DNA sequence: TGTGCCAGCAGCTCCGGGACAGGGCGAGCTTTCTTT.

The gene calls are TRBV10-3 and TRBJ1-1; no reliable D call. V lost 0 bases to trimming and J lost 3 bases, with 5 bases between them. This CDR3 spans 13 amino acids. Germline V lookup: CDR1 ENHRY, CDR2 SYGVKD. The CDR3 reads CAISESLDTEAFF. DNA of the CDR3: TGTGCCATCAGTGAGTCACTAGACACTGAAGCTTTCTTT.

The rearrangement joins TRBV29-1 to TRBJ2-3, with 9 nucleotides matching TRBD1. Germline CDR1 and CDR2: SQVTM and ANQGSEA. The CDR3 loop spans 15 amino acids. Trimming removed 7 bases from V and 4 bases from J; junction bases left unmatched: 12. The CDR3 sequence is CSGLPGTGFADTQYF. The CDR3 DNA follows: TGCAGCGGGTTACCTGGGACAGGGTTTGCAGATACGCAGTATTTT.

The V gene is TRBV6-1, the J gene TRBJ2-5; 10 nucleotides match TRBD1. Germline values: CDR1 MNHNS, CDR2 SASEGT. J gave up 4 bases and V 8 bases, and 4 bases lay outside the gene matches. This CDR3 region has 13 residues. DNA for the CDR3: TGTGCCAGCCGGGACAGGGGCTCAGAGACCCAGTACTTC. Amino acids: CASRDRGSETQYF.

This clone was detected only once. The J gene is TRBJ2-7, the V gene TRBV18; D is possibly TRBD1 (5 bases). The ends were cut back, 6 bases at V and 5 bases at J, with 14 bases in the middle. This CDR3 is 13 amino acids long. Germline V gene sequence: CDR1 KGHSH, CDR2 LQKENI. CDR3 DNA: TGTGCCAGCTCCCCTGGCAGGGTGCACGAGCAGTACTTC. Its protein is CASSPGRVHEQYF.

The chain has TRBV4-1 and TRBJ1-1, with 7 bases matching TRBD1. The CDR3 is 18 amino acids. Germline lookup yields CDR1 MGHRA and CDR2 YSYEKL. V dropped 4 bases and J dropped 0; count of bases not matched to a gene: 14. CDR3 sequence: CASSRRQGNGGMNTEAFF. CDR3 nucleotides: TGCGCCAGCAGCCGTAGACAGGGTAATGGTGGTATGAACACTGAAGCTTTCTTT.

The chain uses TRBV6-6 and TRBJ1-1; D uncertain. Germline CDR1 and CDR2: MNHNY and SVGAGI (reference sequence). Trimming cost V 6 bases and J 0 bases, with 8 bases left between them. This CDR3 contains 13 residues. Here the CDR3 reads CASSPLLNTEAFF. The CDR3 DNA reads as TGTGCCAGCAGCCCCCTGTTGAACACTGAAGCTTTCTTT.

This clone has only one observation. The chain carries TRBV4-2 and TRBJ2-5; 13 bases agree with TRBD2. Trimming removed 1 base from V and 7 bases from J; junction bases left unmatched: 3. Germline V gene lookup returns CDR1 LGHNA and CDR2 YNFKEQ. The CDR3 extends over 15 amino acids. CDR3 sequence: CASSQGLAGGATQYF. CDR3 nucleotides: TGTGCCAGCAGCCAAGGACTAGCGGGGGGCGCGACCCAGTACTTC.

The chain employs TRBV20-1 and TRBJ1-4; D is ambiguous. V was clipped by 5 bases and J by 4 bases, with 2 bases between them. Germline assignment: CDR1 DFQATT and CDR2 SNEGSKA (reference sequence). The CDR3 covers 10 residues. The CDR3 DNA follows: TGCAGTGCTTATAATGAAAAACTGTTTTTT. Translated, it gives CSAYNEKLFF.

A few counts support this clone. This CDR3 reads CSGWGRTDTQYF. CDR3 DNA: TGCAGCGGCTGGGGGCGCACAGATACGCAGTATTTT. The J gene is TRBJ2-3, the V gene TRBV29-1, with D tentatively TRBD1 (6 bases). V gave up 7 bases and J gave up 1 base, with 9 bases separating them. Germline assignment: CDR1 SQVTM and CDR2 ANQGSEA. The CDR3 spans 12 residues.

V gene TRBV6-5 combines with J gene TRBJ1-2; 11 bases align to TRBD1. Germline trimming cut 7 bases from V and 7 bases from J; bases unmatched to any gene: 5. Looked up from germline, CDR1 is MNHEY and CDR2 is SVGAGI. The CDR3 extends over 13 amino acids. CDR3 nucleotide sequence: TGTGCCAGCAACCCAGGGACAGGGGGTGGCTACACCTTC. Translated: CASNPGTGGGYTF.

A single count supports this clone. V is TRBV2 and J is TRBJ2-1; 12 bases align to TRBD2. The CDR3 sequence is 17 residues long. Germline CDR1 is SNHLY and CDR2 is FYNNEI. V lost 6 bases, J lost 8 bases, and 14 bases stayed unmatched. The CDR3 DNA reads as TGTGCCAGCAGCGATCCGACTAGCGGGAGTAGGAGCGATGAGCAGTTCTTC. Translation: CASSDPTSGSRSDEQFF. Looking up the rest from reference TRBV2 and TRBJ2-1 gives the full variable domain: EPEVTQTPSHQVTQMGQEVILRCVPISNHLYFYWYRQILGQKVEFLVSFYNNEISEKSEIFDDQFSVERPDGSNFTLKIRSTKLEDSAMYFCASSDPTSGSRSDEQFFGPGTRLTVL.

The chain carries TRBV30 and TRBJ1-2, with 7 bases aligning to TRBD1. This CDR3 region has 13 residues. Germline V gene lookup returns CDR1 GTSNPN and CDR2 SVGIG (reference sequence). V lost 1 base to trimming and J lost 5 bases; unmatched junction nucleotides: 4. The CDR3 is CAWSGTGGYGYTF. The DNA for the CDR3 is TGTGCCTGGAGTGGGACAGGCGGTTATGGCTACACCTTC.

V usage is TRBV7-2 and J usage is TRBJ2-1, with 8 bases matching TRBD2. The CDR3 totals 15 residues. CDR1 and CDR2 (germline): SGHTA, FQGNSA. Trimming cost V 2 bases and J 4 bases; bases outside gene matches: 4. The CDR3 sequence is CASSLLLADYNEQFF. In nucleotides, the CDR3 is TGTGCCAGCAGCTTATTACTAGCGGATTACAATGAGCAGTTCTTC.

The chain uses TRBV5-1 and TRBJ1-1; D is perhaps TRBD1 (5 bases). Germline values: CDR1 SGHRS, CDR2 YFSETQ. The germline V and J ends were trimmed by 1 base and 7 bases, with 14 bases remaining between them. This CDR3 has 14 amino acids. CDR3 amino acids: CASSLWGTGDEAFF. The CDR3 region has the DNA TGCGCCAGCAGCTTGTGGGGGACGGGGGATGAAGCTTTCTTT.